The TCR beta chain under discussion was sequenced for a study of T cell repertoires in cytomegalovirus infection. Findings and limits, study-wide: Summed frequency of shared TCR beta families picked out CMV carriers who also had the relevant HLA.

TCRdb reanalysed the reads using MiXCR and keeps one entry per CDR3 protein. In the table there are roughly 120,000 distinct CDR3 sequences, about 9.5% of which are singletons. As to this clonotype: As yet, its antigen is unknown.

Trimming stripped 1 base from V and 4 bases from J, with 7 bases between. The CDR3 spans 13 residues. Germline CDR1 reads MGHRA; CDR2 reads YSYEKL. Sequenced input: PBMCs, sequenced either directly or after in vitro stimulation (not recorded which). This chain connects TRBV4-1 to TRBJ1-1; D is uncertain. The TCR was taken from a human donor in good health (CMV status not recorded). Some clones in this sample may be carry-over from other donors' samples. DNA for the CDR3: TGCGCCAGCAGCCAAGCCCTCCTCACTGAAGCTTTCTTT. It specifies CASSQALLTEAFF.